This TCR beta chain was observed in a study of control samples from healthy donors and cancer patients (dated by TCRdb to the early 2020s). Libraries came from the immunoSEQ multiplex PCR assay. TCRdb's version of the immuneACCESS table is confined to in-frame rearrangements and falls short of the full clone set. An unresolved V gene accounts for under half of the shortfall where checked; the remainder is of unknown origin. This sample's records show about 190,000 clones. The leading ten clones occupy around 2% of the sample. In the case of this clone: It has no known antigen specificity.

The V end loses 5 bases and the J end loses 8 bases, and a stretch of 13 bases separates them. CDR1 SGHDT and CDR2 YYEEEE are derived from the germline V gene. From its cysteine to its phenylalanine, the CDR3 spans 12 amino acids. Solely the CDR3 DNA is kept, with 36 bases framed from the first base. The chain couples TRBV5-6 to TRBJ1-2, and the D gene may be TRBD1, 5 bases matching. Sequencing input: blood. The sequence came from a woman in her thirties in good health. For the CDR3, the sequence is CASRKGYGGYTF. The DNA sequence reads TGTGCCAGCAGGAAGGGGTATGGCGGCTACACCTTC.